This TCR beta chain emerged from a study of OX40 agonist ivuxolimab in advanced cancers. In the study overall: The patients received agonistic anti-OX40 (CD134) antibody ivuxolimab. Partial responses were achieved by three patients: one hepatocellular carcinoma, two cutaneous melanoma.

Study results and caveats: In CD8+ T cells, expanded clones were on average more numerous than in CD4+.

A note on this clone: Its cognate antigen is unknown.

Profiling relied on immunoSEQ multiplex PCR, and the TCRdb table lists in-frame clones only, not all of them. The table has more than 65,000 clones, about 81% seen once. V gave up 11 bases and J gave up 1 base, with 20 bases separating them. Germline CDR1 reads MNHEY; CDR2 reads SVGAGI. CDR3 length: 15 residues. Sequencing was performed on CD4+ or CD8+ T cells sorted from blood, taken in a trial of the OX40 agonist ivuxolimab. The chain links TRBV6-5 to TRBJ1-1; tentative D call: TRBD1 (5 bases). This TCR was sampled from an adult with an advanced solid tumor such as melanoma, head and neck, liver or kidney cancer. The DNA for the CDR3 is TGTGCCTGTTGGACATGGGGACGAAGGAACACTGAAGCTTTCTTT. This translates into CACWTWGRRNTEAFF.